The next 22 T cell receptor beta chains were all read from a single sample in a study of T cell responses to AZD1222 COVID-19 vaccine. Sequenced by immunoSEQ multiplex PCR; TCRdb stores in-frame clones only, minus some. This sample has approximately 140,000 clones; 80% to 95% occur once, and the top ten carry about 3%. Here the sequenced sample was peripheral blood, taken on day 0 of AZD1222 vaccination. The source of these receptors is an adult in good health.

This sequence joins TRBV14 and TRBJ1-2, with unresolved D. Trimming removed 0 bases at V and 7 bases at J, with 12 bases between. There are 14 residues in the CDR3. Germline CDR1 and CDR2: SGHDN and FVKESK. CDR3 protein: CASSQEGSLGGYTF. The CDR3 nucleotides are TGTGCCAGCAGCCAAGAAGGTAGCCTGGGTGGCTACACCTTC.

This clone came up once. The chain uses TRBV5-1 and TRBJ1-2; D possibly corresponds to TRBD1 (5 bases). From germline, CDR1 is SGHRS and CDR2 YFSETQ. This CDR3 has 18 amino acids. The V end lost 4 bases, the J end lost 1 base, and 23 bases lay between the germline ends. Here the CDR3 reads CASSPPGAVGGGNYGYTF. The CDR3 DNA is TGCGCCAGCAGCCCGCCCGGGGCAGTCGGCGGAGGTAACTATGGCTACACCTTC.

This clone was recorded once. The rearrangement joins TRBV5-1 to TRBJ2-2; 9 bases fit TRBD2. The CDR3 totals 16 residues. V lost 2 bases, J lost 5 bases, and 7 bases stayed unmatched. Germline CDR1 is SGHRS and CDR2 is YFSETQ. The CDR3 DNA reads as TGCGCCAGCAGCTTAGGCGGGAGGGCCGGGACCGGGGAGCTGTTTTTT. Its protein is CASSLGGRAGTGELFF.

The chain couples TRBV28 to TRBJ1-4; the match to TRBD1 covers 7 bases. Germline V gives CDR1 MDHEN, CDR2 SYDVKM. V lost 6 bases to trimming and J lost 8 bases; unmatched junction nucleotides: 9. The CDR3 sequence is 14 residues long. The CDR3 loop is CASRGTATREKLFF. The CDR3 DNA reads TGTGCCAGCAGGGGGACAGCTACTAGAGAAAAACTGTTTTTT.

The chain employs TRBV19 and TRBJ1-5; tentative D call: TRBD1 (6 bases). V shed 7 bases and J shed 0 bases, with 19 bases lying between them. The CDR3 contains 17 residues. From germline, CDR1 is LNHDA and CDR2 SQIVND (reference sequence). The CDR3 reads CASTPKTGAPSNQPQHF. The CDR3 nucleotides read TGTGCCAGTACCCCGAAGACGGGGGCCCCTAGCAATCAGCCCCAGCATTTT.

The rearrangement links TRBV6-4 to TRBJ2-3; D remains ambiguous. This CDR3 region has 15 residues. CDR1 and CDR2 from the germline V gene are MRHNA and SNTAGT. The V end was cut by 7 bases, the J end by 0 bases, with 14 bases between. The CDR3 DNA follows: TGTGCCAGCACGAGAACAACTGACAGCACAGATACGCAGTATTTT. It yields the protein CASTRTTDSTDTQYF.

The chain couples TRBV4-1 to TRBJ2-2; the match to TRBD1 covers 8 bases. The CDR3 covers 18 residues. Trimming cost V 1 base and J 1 base; bases outside gene matches: 8. CDR1 MGHRA and CDR2 YSYEKL come from the germline V gene. DNA of the CDR3: TGCGCCAGCAGCCAAGGTGGCAGGGGGCCGTTGAACACCGGGGAGCTGTTTTTT. Its translation: CASSQGGRGPLNTGELFF.

The rearrangement links TRBV6-2 or TRBV6-3 to TRBJ1-2, with 10 bases aligning to TRBD1. The V gene end was trimmed by 1 base and the J gene end by 6 bases; junction bases not matched to a gene: 2. Germline V gene data show CDR1 as MNHEY and CDR2 as SVGEGT. This CDR3 has 14 residues. CDR3 loop: CASSYLGTGDGYTF. In DNA form, the CDR3 reads TGTGCCAGCAGTTACTTGGGGACAGGGGATGGCTACACCTTC.

The J gene is TRBJ1-2, the V gene TRBV28; perhaps TRBD1 as D (5 bases). The V gene lost 3 bases and the J gene lost 0 bases, with 8 bases spanning the gap. Germline lookup yields CDR1 MDHEN and CDR2 SYDVKM. The CDR3 sequence is 14 residues long. The CDR3 loop reads CASSLGPANYGYTF. The CDR3 DNA sequence: TGTGCCAGCAGTTTGGGGCCAGCTAACTATGGCTACACCTTC.

This clone showed up just a few times. This chain uses TRBV6-5 with TRBJ2-7, with a tentative D call TRBD1 (5 bases). With 7 bases removed from V and 2 bases from J, the gap between germline ends came to 9 bases. The CDR3 spans 12 residues. Germline V CDR1 and CDR2: MNHEY, SVGAGI. DNA of the CDR3: TGTGCCAGCATAGGGGTGGCCTACGAGCAGTACTTC. Translating gives CASIGVAYEQYF.

Only one count was recorded for this clone. CDR3: CASSPSGHEQYF. The CDR3 DNA sequence: TGTGCCAGCAGCCCGTCAGGGCACGAGCAGTACTTC. The genes are TRBV3-1 (or the pseudogene TRBV3-2) and TRBJ2-7, with D possibly being TRBD1 (5 bases). Germline V gene data show CDR1 as LGHDT and CDR2 as YNNKEL (reference sequence). The V and J ends lost 4 bases and 5 bases respectively, with 9 bases between them. The CDR3 length is 12 residues.

This chain links TRBV30 with TRBJ2-7; 7 bases map to TRBD1. Germline V gives CDR1 GTSNPN, CDR2 SVGIG (reference sequence). The CDR3 is 14 amino acids. J gave up 0 bases and V 3 bases, and 5 bases lay outside the gene matches. Here the CDR3 reads CAWRQGLSSYEQYF. CDR3 sequence (DNA): TGTGCCTGGAGACAGGGGCTGAGCTCCTACGAGCAGTACTTC.

In DNA, the CDR3 is TGCGCCAGCAGTGAGGCAGGGGAAGAGACCCAGTACTTC. This sequence encodes CASSEAGEETQYF. The chain employs TRBV10-2 and TRBJ2-5, with D possibly TRBD1 on 6 matching bases. This CDR3 region has 13 residues. V lost 2 bases, J lost 3 bases, and 7 bases lay in between. In germline, CDR1 is WSHSY, CDR2 SAAADI.

This chain connects TRBV4-1 to TRBJ2-1; 7 bases are shared with TRBD2. Looked up from germline, CDR1 is MGHRA and CDR2 is YSYEKL. CDR3 length: 16 amino acids. V shed 0 bases and J 7 bases; nucleotides not matched to a gene: 9. Written as DNA, the CDR3 is TGCGCCAGCAGCCAAGAAGGCGGGAGAACCAAAAATGAGCAGTTCTTC. It codes for CASSQEGGRTKNEQFF.

This chain connects TRBV23-1 to TRBJ2-3; 9 nucleotides line up with TRBD1. TRBV23-1 is marked as an open reading frame, function uncertain. J was trimmed by 6 bases and V by 4 bases; bases with no gene match: 8. The CDR3 runs to 15 residues. The CDR3 DNA is TGCGCCAGCAGTCGTCCGGGACAGGGTTCGGATACGCAGTATTTT. Protein product: CASSRPGQGSDTQYF.

As to this clone: A junction boundary mismatches the germline segment, possibly from a read error. The chain has TRBV14 and TRBJ1-3, with no clear D. Germline loops: CDR1 SGHDN, CDR2 FVKESK. The CDR3 runs 16 residues. CDR3 sequence (DNA): TGTGCCAGCAGCCAAGGCCGCGGTTACTCTGGAAACACCGTATATTTT. It encodes CASSQGRGYSGNTVYF.

The V call is TRBV3-1 (or the pseudogene TRBV3-2), the J call TRBJ2-1; TRBD2 agrees at 14 bases. Trimming removed 4 bases from V and 8 bases from J; junction bases left unmatched: 4. The germline gives CDR1 LGHDT, CDR2 YNNKEL (reference sequence). The CDR3 length is 15 residues. In DNA, the CDR3 is TGTGCCAGCAGCCTGAGACTAGCGGGAGGGGATGAGCAGTTCTTC. The encoded protein is CASSLRLAGGDEQFF.

The V call is TRBV24-1, the J call TRBJ2-1, with 15 bases that match TRBD2. V shed 7 bases, J shed 6 bases, and the junction held 0 bases outside the gene matches. This CDR3 is built from 14 residues. Looked up from germline, CDR1 is KGHDR and CDR2 is SFDVKD. The CDR3 DNA follows: TGTGCCACCAGGGGACTAGCGGGAGGCAATGAGCAGTTCTTC. Translating it yields CATRGLAGGNEQFF.

The chain links TRBV7-9 to TRBJ2-1, with 9 bases aligning to TRBD1. V shed 6 bases, J shed 7 bases, and the junction held 10 bases outside the gene matches. CDR3 length: 15 amino acids. From germline, CDR1 is SEHNR and CDR2 FQNEAQ (reference sequence). The CDR3 bases are TGTGCCAGCAGAGAAGGGACAGGGCCGAGGAATGAGCAGTTCTTC. Encoded protein: CASREGTGPRNEQFF.

A single count supports this clone. The genes are TRBV10-1 and TRBJ2-1, with D possibly matching TRBD2 (6 bases). V was trimmed by 8 bases and J by 0 bases, leaving 11 bases between them. Germline CDR1 is WNHNN and CDR2 is SYGVQD (reference sequence). The length of the CDR3 is 14 residues. The CDR3 DNA sequence: TGCGCCAGCGAGCGGGCTAGCTCCTACAATGAGCAGTTCTTC. This sequence encodes CASERASSYNEQFF.

The rearrangement joins TRBV5-6 to TRBJ2-3; no clear D gene. The CDR3 contains 11 residues. Germline CDR1 reads SGHDT; CDR2 reads YYEEEE. Trimming left V 2 bases short and J 7 bases short, with 5 bases between. The CDR3 nucleotides are TGTGCCAGCAGCTTCGAGAATACGCAGTATTTT. Protein product: CASSFENTQYF.

This chain links TRBV3-1 (or the pseudogene TRBV3-2) with TRBJ2-1, with 13 nucleotides matching TRBD2. V gave up 0 bases and J gave up 4 bases; unmatched junction bases: 18. The CDR3 is 22 amino acids. The germline gives CDR1 LGHDT, CDR2 YNNKEL (reference sequence). CDR3 nucleotide sequence: TGTGCCAGCAGCCAAGATTCCCTTAGGACTAGCGGGAGAGGGGGCGGGTACAATGAGCAGTTCTTC. Translated: CASSQDSLRTSGRGGGYNEQFF.